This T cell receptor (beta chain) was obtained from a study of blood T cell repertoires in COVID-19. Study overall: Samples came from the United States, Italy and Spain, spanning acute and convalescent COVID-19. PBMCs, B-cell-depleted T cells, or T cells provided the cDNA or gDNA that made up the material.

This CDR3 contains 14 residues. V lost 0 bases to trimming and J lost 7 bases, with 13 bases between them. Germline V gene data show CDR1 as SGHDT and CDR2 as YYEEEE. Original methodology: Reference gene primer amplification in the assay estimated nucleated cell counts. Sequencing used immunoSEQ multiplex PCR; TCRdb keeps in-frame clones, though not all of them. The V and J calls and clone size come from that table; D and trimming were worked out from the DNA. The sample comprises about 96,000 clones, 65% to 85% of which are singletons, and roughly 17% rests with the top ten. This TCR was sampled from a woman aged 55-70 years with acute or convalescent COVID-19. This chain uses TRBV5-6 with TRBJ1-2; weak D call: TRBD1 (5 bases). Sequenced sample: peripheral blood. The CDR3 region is CASSLGQGPSGYTF. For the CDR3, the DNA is TGTGCCAGCAGCTTGGGGCAGGGCCCTTCTGGCTACACCTTC. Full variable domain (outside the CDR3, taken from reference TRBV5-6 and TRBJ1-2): DAGVTQSPTHLIKTRGQQVTLRCSPKSGHDTVSWYQQALGQGPQFIFQYYEEEERQRGNFPDRFSGHQFPNYSSELNVNALLLGDSALYLCASSLGQGPSGYTFGSGTRLTVV.